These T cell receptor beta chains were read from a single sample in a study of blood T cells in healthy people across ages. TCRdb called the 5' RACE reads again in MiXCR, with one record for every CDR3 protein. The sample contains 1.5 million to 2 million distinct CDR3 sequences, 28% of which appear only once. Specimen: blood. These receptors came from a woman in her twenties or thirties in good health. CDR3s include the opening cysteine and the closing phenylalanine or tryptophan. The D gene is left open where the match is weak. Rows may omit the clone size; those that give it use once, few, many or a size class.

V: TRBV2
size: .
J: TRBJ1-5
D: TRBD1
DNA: TGTGCCAGCAGTGCCGGCGGGACAGGGATCCATCAGCCCCAGCATTTT
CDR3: CASSAGGTGIHQPQHF

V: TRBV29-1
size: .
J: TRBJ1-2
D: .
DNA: TGCAGCGCCGAAGATCTCTATGGCTATACCTTC
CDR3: CSAEDLYGYTF

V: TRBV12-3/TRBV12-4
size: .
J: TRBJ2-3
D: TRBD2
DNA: TGTGCCAGCACCCCTAGTGGCGGGGGGGGACTCGTGGGGAACAATCAAACAGATACGCAGTATTTT
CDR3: CASTPSGGGGLVGNNQTDTQYF

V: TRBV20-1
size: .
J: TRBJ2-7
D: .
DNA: TGCAGTGCTAGAGTGGCCCCCCAGGGGGAGCAGTACTTC
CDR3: CSARVAPQGEQYF

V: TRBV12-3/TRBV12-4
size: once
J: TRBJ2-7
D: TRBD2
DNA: TGTGCCAGCAGTTTAGACGGGAGGGGATACAATGAGCAGTACTTC
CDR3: CASSLDGRGYNEQYF

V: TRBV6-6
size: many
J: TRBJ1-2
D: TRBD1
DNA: TGCGCCAGCAGCTTGACAGGGGGCCACGGCTACACCTTC
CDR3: CASSLTGGHGYTF

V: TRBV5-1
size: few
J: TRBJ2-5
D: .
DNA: TGCGCCAGCAGCAGGTCGATGGCGGGGAGACAGACCCAGTACTTC
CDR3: CASSRSMAGRQTQYF

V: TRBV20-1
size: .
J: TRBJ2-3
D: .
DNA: TGCAGTGCTAGAGGGGCAGTCCTTACAGATACGCAGTATTTT
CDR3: CSARGAVLTDTQYF

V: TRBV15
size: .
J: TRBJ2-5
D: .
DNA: TGTACCACCAGCAGAGATCGAGTCGCCAGCGGAGAGACCCAGTACTTC
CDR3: CTTSRDRVASGETQYF

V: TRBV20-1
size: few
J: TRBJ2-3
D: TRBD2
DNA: TGCAGTGCTAGAGATTTCCGGGCGGGAGCCGCAGATACGCAGTATTTT
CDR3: CSARDFRAGAADTQYF

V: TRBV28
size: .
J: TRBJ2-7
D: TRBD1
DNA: TGTGCCAGCAGCAAACCGGGACAGGTCTTATACGAGCAGTACTTC
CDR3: CASSKPGQVLYEQYF

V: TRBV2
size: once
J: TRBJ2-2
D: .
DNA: TGTGCCAGCAGTGTGGAGGGCGCGGGAATTGGGACCGGGGAGCTGTTTTTT
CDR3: CASSVEGAGIGTGELFF

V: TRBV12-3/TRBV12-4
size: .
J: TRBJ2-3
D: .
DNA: TGTGCCAGCAGTTTAGAGGGTCGGCGGGCAGATACGCAGTATTTT
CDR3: CASSLEGRRADTQYF

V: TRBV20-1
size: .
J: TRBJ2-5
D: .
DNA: TGCAGTGCGGACCCCGGGGAGACCCAGTACTTC
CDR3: CSADPGETQYF

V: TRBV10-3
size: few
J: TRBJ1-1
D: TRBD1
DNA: TGTGCCATCAGTAGACAGGGGGCTACGAACACTGAAGCTTTCTTT
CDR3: CAISRQGATNTEAFF

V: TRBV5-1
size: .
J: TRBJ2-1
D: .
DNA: TGCGCCAGCAGCCTACTCGGGGGAGACTCCTACAATGAGCAGTTCTTC
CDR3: CASSLLGGDSYNEQFF

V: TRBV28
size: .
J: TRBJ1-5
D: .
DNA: TGTGCCAGCAGTCCCACAGATTATCAGCCCCAGCATTTT
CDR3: CASSPTDYQPQHF

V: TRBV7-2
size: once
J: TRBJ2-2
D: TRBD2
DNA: TGTGCCAGCAGCGGCCCCCTAGCGGAGGCGAACACCGGGGAGCTGTTTTTT
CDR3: CASSGPLAEANTGELFF

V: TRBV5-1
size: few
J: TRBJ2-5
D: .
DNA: TGCGCCAGCAGGCATGGGGGGGCCGAGGAGACCCAGTACTTC
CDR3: CASRHGGAEETQYF

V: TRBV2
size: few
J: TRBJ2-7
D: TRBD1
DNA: TGTGCCAGCAGGGTGGGACAGGGGTTCATCGAGCAGTACTTC
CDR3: CASRVGQGFIEQYF

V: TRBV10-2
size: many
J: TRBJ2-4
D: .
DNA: TGCGCCAGCAGTGAGGAAAACATTCAGTACTTC
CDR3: CASSEENIQYF

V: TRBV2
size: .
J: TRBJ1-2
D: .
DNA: TGTGCCAGCATCCCCGACCTCTCAGGGCGGGGAGGGTATGGCTACACCTTC
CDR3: CASIPDLSGRGGYGYTF

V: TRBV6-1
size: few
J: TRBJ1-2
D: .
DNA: TGTGCCAGCACTGAACACGGTTCAGCTAACTATGGCTACACCTTC
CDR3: CASTEHGSANYGYTF

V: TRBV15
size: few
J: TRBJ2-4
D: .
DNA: TGTGCCACCAGCAGTGATTTGCGGTTTGACATTCAGTACTTC
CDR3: CATSSDLRFDIQYF

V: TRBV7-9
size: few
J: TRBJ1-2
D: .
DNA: TGTTCCAGCAGCTTACTAAGGGTAGATGGCTACACCTTC
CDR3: CSSSLLRVDGYTF

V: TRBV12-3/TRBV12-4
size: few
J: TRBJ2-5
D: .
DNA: TGTGCCAGCACCCGAAGGGAGATGGAAGAGACCCAGTACTTC
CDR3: CASTRREMEETQYF

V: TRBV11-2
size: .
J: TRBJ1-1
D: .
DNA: TGTGCCAGCAGCTTAGATAACCGGAAAGGCCCCACGACTGAAGCTTTCTTT
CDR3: CASSLDNRKGPTTEAFF

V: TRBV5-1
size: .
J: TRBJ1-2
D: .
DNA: TGCGCCAGCAGCTTTTCAGGGAGCCTTACCTATGGCTACACCTTC
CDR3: CASSFSGSLTYGYTF

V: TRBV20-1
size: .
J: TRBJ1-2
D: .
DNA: TGCAGTGCTAGGCCACGGGGGGATGGCTACACCTTC
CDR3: CSARPRGDGYTF

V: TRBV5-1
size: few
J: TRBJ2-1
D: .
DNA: TGCGCCAGCAGCACGGAGATCAATGAGCAGTTCTTC
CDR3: CASSTEINEQFF

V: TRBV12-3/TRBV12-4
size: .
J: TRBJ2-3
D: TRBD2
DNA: TGTGCCAGCACAATAGCGGGAGTCTCCACAGATACGCAGTATTTT
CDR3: CASTIAGVSTDTQYF

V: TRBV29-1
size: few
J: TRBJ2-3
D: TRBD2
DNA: TGCAGCGTTGGCGGGGGGCGGACGAGCACAGATACGCAGTATTTT
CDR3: CSVGGGRTSTDTQYF

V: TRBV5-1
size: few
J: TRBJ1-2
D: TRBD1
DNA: TGCGCCAGCAGCTTGTTGGACAGGGGATCGGATGGCTACACCTTC
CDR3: CASSLLDRGSDGYTF

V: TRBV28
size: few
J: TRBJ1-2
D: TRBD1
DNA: TGTGCCAGCAGTTTACCGGGGACAGACTACTATGGCTACACCTTC
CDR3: CASSLPGTDYYGYTF

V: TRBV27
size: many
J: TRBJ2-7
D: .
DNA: TGTGCCACCTCCGGAGGGGGTTACGAGCAGTACTTC
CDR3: CATSGGGYEQYF

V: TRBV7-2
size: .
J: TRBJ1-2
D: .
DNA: TGTGCCAGCAGCTTAGTGATGGGAGAATATGGCTACACCTTC
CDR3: CASSLVMGEYGYTF

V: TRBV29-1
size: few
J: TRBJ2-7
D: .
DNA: TGCAGCCCCCTCCTGCGTAACTACAATGAGCAGTACTTC
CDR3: CSPLLRNYNEQYF

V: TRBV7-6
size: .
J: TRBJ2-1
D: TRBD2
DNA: TGTGCCAGCACCCTAGAGGGGTTTGGTCTAGCGGTCTCCTACAATGAGCAGTTCTTC
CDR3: CASTLEGFGLAVSYNEQFF

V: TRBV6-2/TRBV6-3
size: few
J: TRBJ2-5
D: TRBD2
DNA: TGTGCCAGCAGTTCTGGCGGGAGTTCGCGGAATGAGCAGTACTTC
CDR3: CASSSGGSSRNEQYF

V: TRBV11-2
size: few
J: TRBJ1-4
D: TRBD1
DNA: TGTGCCAGCAGCTTAGGATGGGACAGCCTTAATGAAAAACTGTTTTTT
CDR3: CASSLGWDSLNEKLFF

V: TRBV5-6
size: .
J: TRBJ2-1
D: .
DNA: TGTGCCAGCAACTTACTAGGGGTACACAATGAGCAGTTCTTC
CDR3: CASNLLGVHNEQFF

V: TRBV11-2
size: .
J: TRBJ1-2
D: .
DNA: TGTGTCAGCAGCTTGGACAGAAACTATGGCTACACCTTC
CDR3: CVSSLDRNYGYTF

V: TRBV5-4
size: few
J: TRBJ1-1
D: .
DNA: TGTGCCAGCAGCAGGTGGGGGGCGAACACTGAAGCTTTCTTT
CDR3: CASSRWGANTEAFF

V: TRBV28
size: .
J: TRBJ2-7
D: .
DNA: TGTGCCACTATTACCGGGACAAGTACCTACGAGCAGTACTTC
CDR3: CATITGTSTYEQYF

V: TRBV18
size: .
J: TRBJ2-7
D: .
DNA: TGTGCCAGCTCACCCAAGGACGGGAGCTCCTACGAGCAGTACTTC
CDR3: CASSPKDGSSYEQYF

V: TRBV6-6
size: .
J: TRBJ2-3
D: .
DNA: TGTGCCAGCAGTTACCAGTTAAGCGGGACAGATACGCAGTATTTT
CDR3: CASSYQLSGTDTQYF

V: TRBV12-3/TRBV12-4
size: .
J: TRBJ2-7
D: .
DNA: TGTGTCAGCATTCCAGAGGGGGGGGGACAGGCGCCCTACGAGCAGTACTTC
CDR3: CVSIPEGGGQAPYEQYF

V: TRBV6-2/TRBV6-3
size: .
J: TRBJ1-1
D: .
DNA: TGTGCCAGCAGTACAGGAAAAAGCACTGAAGCTTTCTTT
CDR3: CASSTGKSTEAFF

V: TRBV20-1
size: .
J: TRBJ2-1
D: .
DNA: TGCAGTGCCGCGGCCTGGGATGGGCAGTTCTTC
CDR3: CSAAAWDGQFF

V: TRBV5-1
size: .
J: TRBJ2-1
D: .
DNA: TGCGCCAGCAGCCCCACGATGCCGGGGGCAAACAATGAGCAGTTCTTC
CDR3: CASSPTMPGANNEQFF

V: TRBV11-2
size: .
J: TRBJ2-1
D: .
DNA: TGTGCCAGCAGCTTAGGGGGGACGGGATACTACAATGAGCAGTTCTTC
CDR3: CASSLGGTGYYNEQFF

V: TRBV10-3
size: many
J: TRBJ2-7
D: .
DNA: TGTGCCATCAGTGAGGTCAGGGGCTACGAGCAGTACTTC
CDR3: CAISEVRGYEQYF

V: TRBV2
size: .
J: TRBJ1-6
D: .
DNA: TGTGCCGGCAGTGAAGAGCAGGGTACGCGTTCACCCCTCCACTTT
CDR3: CAGSEEQGTRSPLHF

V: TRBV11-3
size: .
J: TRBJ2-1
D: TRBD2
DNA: TGTGCCAGCAGCTTAGACAATAGCGGGGGTGGGAGCTACAATGAGCAGTTCTTC
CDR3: CASSLDNSGGGSYNEQFF

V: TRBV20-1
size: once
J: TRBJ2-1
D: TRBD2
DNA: TGCAGTGCTAGGGGGGCCTTTTCTAGCGGGAGAACCTACAATGAGCAGTTCTTC
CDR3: CSARGAFSSGRTYNEQFF

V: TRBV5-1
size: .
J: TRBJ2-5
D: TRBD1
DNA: TGCGCCAGCAGCTTGGATGGCAGGGGGTTAGAGACCCAGTACTTC
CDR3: CASSLDGRGLETQYF

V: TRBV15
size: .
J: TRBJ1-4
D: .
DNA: TGTGCCACCAGCAGAGCCAGAGGACAGCCAAGTAATGAAAAACTGTTTTTT
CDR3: CATSRARGQPSNEKLFF

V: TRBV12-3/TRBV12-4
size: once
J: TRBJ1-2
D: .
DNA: TGTGCCAGCACGAGGTCGGGCGAAGGATATGGCTACACCTTC
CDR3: CASTRSGEGYGYTF

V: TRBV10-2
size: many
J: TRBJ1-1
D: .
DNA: TGCGCCAGCAGTGAGTGGACCGGGCGGGAAGCTTTCTTT
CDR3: CASSEWTGREAFF

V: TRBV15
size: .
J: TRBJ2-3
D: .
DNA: TGTGCCACCAGTCGGCCTACCAGCCGCACAGATACGCAGTATTTT
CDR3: CATSRPTSRTDTQYF